The clone carrying this T cell receptor (beta chain) appeared many times. The time point was: newly diagnosed GD, antithyroid drugs for less than 3 months. With RNA extracted from PBMCs as input, the TCR library was made. The authors drew patients from an endocrinology department in Xi'an, China. CDR1 KGHSH and CDR2 LQKENI come from the germline V gene. Losses at the gene ends were 5 bases for V and 2 bases for J; bases not matched to a gene: 4. The CDR3 totals 16 residues. The data were obtained in a study of regulatory T cells in long-lasting Graves disease. Investigators prepared the TCR beta libraries by applying iRepertoire HTBI primers and Arm-PCR of CDR3 regions. TCRdb independently ran MiXCR on the multiplex PCR reads; one entry per CDR3 protein. The sample has 420,000 or so distinct CDR3 sequences; around 17% are singletons. Another study also made use of these data, one on T cells in Graves' hyperthyroidism and ophthalmopathy. Per that paper: The HTBI set primed first-round TCR CDR3 RT-PCR.

The sequence was obtained from a woman aged 18-29 years with Graves disease. Sequencing used peripheral blood mononuclear cells (PBMCs), obtained at new diagnosis, from a patient treated with antithyroid drugs. J is TRBJ2-5 and V is TRBV18; TRBD2 aligns across 14 bases. CDR3 residues: CASSTGLAGVQETQYF. The CDR3 DNA follows: TGTGCCAGCTCAACGGGACTAGCGGGAGTGCAAGAGACCCAGTACTTC.